Listed below are T cell receptor beta chains from one sample, sequenced in a study of T cell responses to AZD1222 COVID-19 vaccine. Profiling relied on immunoSEQ multiplex PCR, and the TCRdb table lists in-frame clones only, not all of them. Of about 100,000 clones listed, about 90% are singletons. The specimen was peripheral blood, collected on day 0 of AZD1222 vaccination. These receptors were taken from an adult in good health. CDR3s include the opening cysteine and the closing phenylalanine or tryptophan. D genes are given only for firm matches. Part of the rows lack a size; the others show once, few, many or a class for expanded clones.

cdr3_aa	cdr3_nt	d_call	v_call	j_call	clone_size
CATSPRRSVISFF	TGTGCCACCAGCCCCCGTAGGAGCGTGATATCTTTCTTT	NA	TRBV15	TRBJ1-1	NA
CASSLALGGTTYEQYF	TGTGCCAGCAGCTTAGCGCTTGGGGGAACCACCTACGAGCAGTACTTC	NA	TRBV7-9	TRBJ2-7	NA
CASTKEAGDQPQHF	TGCGCCAGCACCAAAGAGGCCGGGGATCAGCCCCAGCATTTT	NA	TRBV5-1	TRBJ1-5	NA
CASSLTSWETQYF	TGTGCCAGCAGCCTGACTAGCTGGGAGACCCAGTACTTC	TRBD2	TRBV14	TRBJ2-5	NA
CATSDPSQGLNGYTF	TGTGCCACCAGTGATCCCTCCCAGGGGCTAAATGGCTACACCTTC	NA	TRBV24-1	TRBJ1-2	NA
CASSLDPGRGEKLFF	TGTGCCAGCAGCTTAGATCCGGGCAGGGGTGAAAAACTGTTTTTT	NA	TRBV11-2	TRBJ1-4	NA
CASSQTMGVNNQPQHF	TGTGCCAGCTCACAAACGATGGGTGTGAACAATCAGCCCCAGCATTTT	NA	TRBV18	TRBJ1-5	once
CASSLGDRGGEKLFF	TGTGCCAGCAGCTTAGGAGACAGGGGTGGGGAAAAACTGTTTTTT	TRBD1	TRBV13	TRBJ1-4	NA
CASSRGLFYEQYF	TGTGCCAGCAGCCGGGGACTCTTCTACGAGCAGTACTTC	NA	TRBV28	TRBJ2-7	NA
CASTPGLNNEKLFF	TGTGCCAGCACCCCGGGACTGAATAATGAAAAACTGTTTTTT	NA	TRBV2	TRBJ1-4	NA
CASSLSPGRGMYEQYF	TGCGCCAGCAGCTTGAGTCCGGGCCGGGGCATGTACGAGCAGTACTTC	NA	TRBV5-1	TRBJ2-7	few
CASSLTSGRTYEQYF	TGTGCCAGCAGCTTGACTAGCGGAAGGACCTACGAGCAGTACTTC	TRBD2	TRBV7-2	TRBJ2-7	NA
CASSRIGNSGSSSYNEQFF	TGCGCCAGCAGCCGAATCGGAAATAGCGGGTCTAGCTCCTACAATGAGCAGTTCTTC	TRBD2	TRBV5-1	TRBJ2-1	NA
CAWRLAGGPIEQFF	TGTGCCTGGAGATTAGCGGGAGGGCCCATTGAGCAGTTCTTC	TRBD2	TRBV30	TRBJ2-1	NA
CAWRRGVGTEAFF	TGTGCCTGGAGGAGAGGGGTCGGCACTGAAGCTTTCTTT	NA	TRBV30	TRBJ1-1	NA
CASSKVCSRVGQYNYGYTF	TGTGCCAGCAGCAAAGTATGTAGTAGAGTGGGACAGTATAACTATGGCTACACCTTC	NA	TRBV21-1	TRBJ1-2	NA
CASRARTSGAYNEQFF	TGCGCCAGCAGGGCTAGGACTAGCGGGGCTTACAATGAGCAGTTCTTC	TRBD2	TRBV10-2	TRBJ2-1	NA
CASRRDRGSQETQYF	TGCGCCAGCAGGCGGGACAGGGGATCCCAAGAGACCCAGTACTTC	TRBD1	TRBV5-1	TRBJ2-5	NA
CASSLGPSSGPNTQYF	TGTGCCAGCAGCTTAGGTCCGTCCTCCGGCCCGAATACGCAGTATTTT	NA	TRBV7-2	TRBJ2-3	NA
CASSLSASSYEQYF	TGTGCCAGCAGCTTATCCGCGAGCTCCTACGAGCAGTACTTC	NA	TRBV13	TRBJ2-7	NA
CASSLATGVQPQHF	TGTGCCAGCAGCTTAGCGACAGGCGTTCAGCCCCAGCATTTT	NA	TRBV7-2	TRBJ1-5	few
CASSYKVLGNTEAFF	TGTGCCAGCAGTTATAAGGTACTGGGGAACACTGAAGCTTTCTTT	NA	TRBV6-5	TRBJ1-1	NA
CASSSASSYEQYF	TGTGCCAGCAGCTCAGCCAGCTCCTACGAGCAGTACTTC	NA	TRBV11-3	TRBJ2-7	NA
CASSEEENTEAFF	TGTGCCAGCAGTGAAGAGGAGAACACTGAAGCTTTCTTT	NA	TRBV2	TRBJ1-1	NA
CASSYSEGGNQPQHF	TGTGCCAGCAGTTACTCGGAAGGGGGCAATCAGCCCCAGCATTTT	NA	TRBV6-2/TRBV6-3	TRBJ1-5	NA
CSVEGQGSEQFF	TGCAGCGTTGAGGGACAGGGCTCTGAGCAGTTCTTC	TRBD1	TRBV29-1	TRBJ2-1	NA
CASSSPPGQGALIGELFF	TGCGCCAGCAGCTCACCGCCGGGACAGGGGGCGCTCATCGGGGAGCTGTTTTTT	TRBD1	TRBV5-1	TRBJ2-2	once
CASKRSGTNEKLFF	TGCGCCAGCAAAAGGTCAGGGACGAATGAAAAACTGTTTTTT	NA	TRBV5-1	TRBJ1-4	NA
CASSPGLGSNTEAFF	TGTGCCAGCAGCCCGGGTCTGGGGTCGAATACTGAAGCTTTCTTT	NA	TRBV7-2	TRBJ1-1	NA
CASSQDMRGDEAFF	TGTGCCAGCAGCCAAGATATGAGGGGAGATGAAGCTTTCTTT	NA	TRBV3-1/TRBV3-2	TRBJ1-1	NA
CASSGAWEGSEAFF	TGCGCCAGCAGTGGGGCGTGGGAGGGCAGTGAAGCTTTCTTT	NA	TRBV10-1	TRBJ1-1	NA
CASSSLDGYTF	TGTGCCAGCAGTTCCTTAGATGGCTACACCTTC	NA	TRBV28	TRBJ1-2	NA
CASSQAVAYYGYTF	TGCGCCAGCAGCCAAGCGGTGGCATACTATGGCTACACCTTC	NA	TRBV4-1	TRBJ1-2	NA
CASSLGSNSNQPQHF	TGTGCCAGCAGCTTAGGCTCAAATAGCAATCAGCCCCAGCATTTT	NA	TRBV7-9	TRBJ1-5	NA
CASLAPYSRNYEQYF	TGTGCCAGCTTGGCCCCTTACTCGAGAAATTACGAGCAGTACTTC	NA	TRBV28	TRBJ2-7	NA
CASSLETTGADTQYF	TGTGCCAGCAGCTTAGAAACCACTGGGGCAGATACGCAGTATTTT	NA	TRBV5-4	TRBJ2-3	few
CASSELRLAGGEQFF	TGCGCCAGCAGTGAGTTACGATTAGCGGGAGGTGAGCAGTTCTTC	TRBD2	TRBV10-2	TRBJ2-1	NA
CASSYGTRWGEETQYF	TGCGCCAGCAGCTACGGGACTAGATGGGGGGAAGAGACCCAGTACTTC	TRBD2	TRBV5-1	TRBJ2-5	NA
CASSQDKNPWGYTF	TGTGCCAGCAGCCAAGATAAGAATCCGTGGGGCTACACCTTC	NA	TRBV3-1/TRBV3-2	TRBJ1-2	NA
CASSPGTSGNNEQFF	TGTGCCAGCTCACCAGGGACTAGCGGGAACAATGAGCAGTTCTTC	TRBD2	TRBV18	TRBJ2-1	NA
CASSAEQGRTDTQYF	TGTGCCAGTAGTGCAGAACAGGGGCGGACAGATACGCAGTATTTT	TRBD1	TRBV19	TRBJ2-3	NA
CASSSTYRGGYTF	TGTGCCAGCAGCTCTACCTACCGGGGGGGCTACACCTTC	NA	TRBV7-2	TRBJ1-2	NA
CASSSGTGGTEAFF	TGTGCCAGCAGTTCCGGGACAGGGGGCACTGAAGCTTTCTTT	TRBD1	TRBV6-5	TRBJ1-1	NA
CASRTPGKYTDTQYF	TGTGCCAGCAGGACCCCGGGCAAATACACAGATACGCAGTATTTT	NA	TRBV28	TRBJ2-3	NA
CASSGQGRETQYF	TGTGCCAGCAGCGGACAGGGCCGAGAGACCCAGTACTTC	TRBD1	TRBV2	TRBJ2-5	NA
CASRRLEGEQYF	TGTGCCAGCAGACGACTAGAAGGGGAGCAGTACTTC	NA	TRBV6-5	TRBJ2-7	NA
CASKLNPAGTEAFF	TGTGCCAGTAAATTAAACCCCGCGGGCACTGAAGCTTTCTTT	NA	TRBV19	TRBJ1-1	NA
CASSVADRFGTEAFF	TGTGCCAGCAGCGTAGCTGACCGGTTTGGCACTGAAGCTTTCTTT	NA	TRBV9	TRBJ1-1	NA
CASSQDFSTQETQYF	TGTGCCAGCAGCCAAGATTTTTCGACCCAAGAGACCCAGTACTTC	NA	TRBV3-1/TRBV3-2	TRBJ2-5	NA
CASSPVGKTGANVLTF	TGTGCCAGCAGCCCCGTGGGGAAGACAGGGGCCAACGTCCTGACTTTC	NA	TRBV5-5	TRBJ2-6	NA
CASTLGGGKLFF	TGTGCCAGCACCTTAGGGGGTGGAAAACTGTTTTTT	NA	TRBV2	TRBJ1-4	NA
CASSPKDRGHTEAFF	TGTGCCAGCAGTCCGAAGGACAGGGGGCACACTGAAGCTTTCTTT	TRBD1	TRBV27	TRBJ1-1	NA
CAWSAVRGGTGELFF	TGTGCCTGGAGTGCAGTTAGGGGGGGTACCGGGGAGCTGTTTTTT	NA	TRBV30	TRBJ2-2	few
CASSLVYGELFF	TGTGCCAGCAGCTTAGTGTACGGGGAGCTGTTTTTT	NA	TRBV7-6	TRBJ2-2	NA
CATSRDATSREQYF	TGTGCCACCAGCAGAGATGCGACCTCTCGCGAGCAGTACTTC	NA	TRBV15	TRBJ2-7	NA
CAWSTGQGATDTQYF	TGTGCCTGGAGTACGGGACAGGGGGCAACAGATACGCAGTATTTT	TRBD1	TRBV30	TRBJ2-3	NA
CAWSPRTGNEQFF	TGTGCCTGGAGTCCGCGGACCGGCAATGAGCAGTTCTTC	NA	TRBV30	TRBJ2-1	NA
CASSVRPGGYTGELFF	TGTGCCAGCAGTGTACGCCCAGGGGGATACACCGGGGAGCTGTTTTTT	TRBD1	TRBV27	TRBJ2-2	few
CAWRQQGFGNQPQHF	TGTGCCTGGAGACAACAGGGATTTGGCAATCAGCCCCAGCATTTT	NA	TRBV30	TRBJ1-5	NA